This TCR beta chain emerged from a study of cytomegalovirus exposure and HLA in healthy donors. Generated by immunoSEQ multiplex PCR, the TCRdb table keeps only in-frame clones and is missing some. The repertoire consists of roughly 120,000 clones, with about 88% occurring once and the leading ten covering nearly 4.5%. The sequence came from a man in his late teens or twenties in good health and CMV-seropositive. Sequenced: PBMCs.

This CDR3 is CASSSGTGGNTIYF. CDR3 bases: TGCGCCAGCAGCTCCGGGACAGGGGGAAACACCATATATTTT. The chain has TRBV5-1 and TRBJ1-3; 9 nucleotides agree with TRBD1. Germline V gene data show CDR1 as SGHRS and CDR2 as YFSETQ. J gave up 4 bases and V 3 bases, and 2 bases lay outside the gene matches. The CDR3 spans 14 residues. Full variable domain (outside the CDR3, taken from reference TRBV5-1 and TRBJ1-3): KAGVTQTPRYLIKTRGQQVTLSCSPISGHRSVSWYQQTPGQGLQFLFEYFSETQRNKGNFPGRFSGRQFSNSRSEMNVSTLELGDSALYLCASSSGTGGNTIYFGEGSWLTVV.